This entry describes one TCR beta chain. Its antigen remains unidentified. This sample stems from a study of T-cell memory formation after mild COVID-19. General study points: The pre-infection memory compartment contained some responding clones, suggesting cross-reactive memory joined. CD4+ contracting clones were found mainly in CM and EM, and CD8+ ones in EMRA. Clones that shrank (day 15 to 85) were balanced CD4/CD8, whereas later expanders leaned CD4+.

From 5'RACE with constant-segment primers came TCR alpha and TCR beta cDNA libraries that carried sample barcodes and UMIs. Each CDR3 protein is one row after TCRdb ran MiXCR on the 5' RACE reads. The sample contains about 210,000 distinct CDR3 sequences, around 26% of which appear only once. The V end lost 8 bases, the J end lost 4 bases, and 20 bases lay between the germline ends. Germline V CDR1 and CDR2: MDHEN, SYDVKM. There are 15 residues in the CDR3. This TCR derives from an adult woman who had mild COVID-19 (a few samples of this study predate the infection). Cell type and time point are not known. The sample consisted of PBMCs or a T cell subset sorted from them (not recorded which). The rearrangement links TRBV28 to TRBJ1-1; no definite D call. The CDR3 loop reads CASDDSARHLTEAFF. CDR3 bases: TGTGCCAGCGACGACTCGGCCCGACATCTCACTGAAGCTTTCTTT.